Listed here are 4 T cell receptor beta chains from one sample, sequenced in a study of STAT5B mutations in CD4+ large granular lymphocyte leukemia. Sequencing was performed with immunoSEQ multiplex PCR; in TCRdb, only in-frame clones are kept and a portion is missing. The sample has some 45,000 clones; around 85% are singletons. Sequences were obtained from CD4+ T cells from blood buffy coats. Receptor source: a human donor in good health.

The gene calls are TRBV11-2 and TRBJ2-5; 8 positions match TRBD2. V lost 4 bases, J lost 5 bases, and 12 bases stayed unmatched. CDR1 is SGHAT and CDR2 is FQNNGV in the germline V gene. The CDR3 is 16 amino acids. The CDR3 protein is CASSSSLSGGQETQYF. DNA of the CDR3: TGTGCCAGCAGCTCATCCTTGTCGGGAGGGCAGGAGACCCAGTACTTC.

This chain links TRBV7-3 with TRBJ2-1; the D gene could be TRBD1 or TRBD2 (5 bases each). Trimming pared 2 bases from V and 5 bases from J, leaving 10 bases between. The CDR3 totals 14 residues. CDR1 SGHTA and CDR2 FQGTGA come from the germline V gene. The CDR3 DNA is TGTGCCAGCAGCTTAGACGGGACGAACAATGAGCAGTTCTTC. The encoded protein is CASSLDGTNNEQFF.

The V and J genes are TRBV2 and TRBJ2-7; no reliable D call. CDR1 and CDR2 from the germline V gene are SNHLY and FYNNEI. The V end was cut by 4 bases, the J end by 4 bases, with 11 bases between. CDR3 length: 13 amino acids. The CDR3 protein is CASSVDFIYEQYF. The CDR3 nucleotides are TGTGCCAGCAGTGTCGACTTCATTTACGAGCAGTACTTC.

The chain carries TRBV10-3 and TRBJ2-2; 13 nucleotides agree with TRBD2. The trim removed 4 bases at V and 6 bases at J, leaving 5 bases unmatched. In germline, CDR1 is ENHRY, CDR2 SYGVKD. This CDR3 region has 16 residues. CDR3 nucleotide sequence: TGTGCCATCAGTGGGGGACTAGCGGGAACCGCCGGGGAGCTGTTTTTT. Translated: CAISGGLAGTAGELFF.